This record looks at one T cell receptor beta chain sequence and its context. This table comes from immunoSEQ multiplex PCR, and its TCRdb copy is limited to in-frame clones, with some not included. The profile shows roughly 150,000 clones, 80% to 90% of them singletons. This sample is part of a study of blood T cell repertoires in COVID-19. Study overall: The study drew acute and convalescent COVID-19 samples from the United States, Italy and Spain. The analysed material was cDNA or gDNA that came from T cells, B-cell-depleted T cells, or PBMCs.

This clonotype was sampled from a woman of 80 years or more with acute or convalescent COVID-19. Input material: peripheral blood.

The CDR3: CASSPGRPGEKLFF. As DNA, the CDR3 is TGTGCCAGCTCACCAGGTAGACCGGGGGAAAAACTGTTTTTT. The V call is TRBV18, the J call TRBJ1-4; no definite D call. Germline assignment: CDR1 KGHSH and CDR2 LQKENI. The CDR3 length is 14 residues. V shed 2 bases and J shed 8 bases, with 12 bases lying between them.